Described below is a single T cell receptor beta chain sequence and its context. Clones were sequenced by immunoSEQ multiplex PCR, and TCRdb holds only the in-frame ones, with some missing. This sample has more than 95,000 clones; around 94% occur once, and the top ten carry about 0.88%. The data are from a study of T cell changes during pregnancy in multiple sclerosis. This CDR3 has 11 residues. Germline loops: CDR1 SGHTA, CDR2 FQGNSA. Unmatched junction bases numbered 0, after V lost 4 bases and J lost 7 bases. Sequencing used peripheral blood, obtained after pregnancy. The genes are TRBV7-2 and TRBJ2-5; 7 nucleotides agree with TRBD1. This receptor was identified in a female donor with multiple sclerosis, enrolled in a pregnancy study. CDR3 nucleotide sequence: TGTGCCAGCAGCTCAGGGGGGACCCAGTACTTC. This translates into CASSSGGTQYF.